This entry is about one T cell receptor beta chain. The data were produced by immunoSEQ multiplex PCR, yet TCRdb's version contains in-frame clones alone and is incomplete. This sample carries 310,000 or so clones, 85% to 90% of them seen once, and the ten largest clones take about 10%. Grouping used clinical history reported by participants in a survey and questionnaire. This record belongs to a study of blood T cell repertoires in COVID-19. The germline gives CDR1 SNHLY, CDR2 FYNNEI. Trimming removed 0 bases at V and 5 bases at J, with 17 bases between. CDR3 size: 16 residues. V usage is TRBV2 and J usage is TRBJ2-7, with a possible D match to TRBD1 (5 bases). The clonotype originates from a woman younger than 30 who had recovered from COVID-19. Sequences were obtained from PBMCs or T cells enriched from blood (not recorded which). The CDR3 sequence: CASSEAVAGFNNEQYF. The DNA of the CDR3 is TGTGCCAGCAGTGAAGCAGTGGCAGGGTTTAACAACGAGCAGTACTTC.